These T cell receptor beta chains were read from a single sample in a study of identical twins. TCRdb reprocessed the 5' RACE reads via MiXCR and lists one record per CDR3 protein. In the table there are some 500,000 distinct CDR3 sequences, less than 25% of which are singletons. The data also belong to a second study, concerning T cells expressing NK-cell markers.

What was sequenced was CD4+ T cells sorted from blood. Receptors originate from a woman between 18 and 29 years old in good health. Each CDR3 is given with its conserved first and last residue.

j_gene | v_gene | len | CDR3aa
TRBJ2-2 | TRBV11-3 | 15 | CASSLGGRNTGELFF
TRBJ1-5 | TRBV6-2/TRBV6-3 | 12 | CASTRRDQPQHF
TRBJ2-1 | TRBV12-3/TRBV12-4 | 17 | CASSPIKDRVGINEQFF
TRBJ2-1 | TRBV20-1 | 16 | CSARDGGQGWFNEQFF
TRBJ2-1 | TRBV3-1 | 18 | CASSQESRRTGRDNEQFF
TRBJ2-5 | TRBV20-1 | 14 | CSARRGGYQETQYF
TRBJ2-7 | TRBV5-1 | 15 | CASSLESHPPYEQYF
TRBJ1-4 | TRBV7-3 | 15 | CASSLTGHRGEKLFF
TRBJ2-7 | TRBV11-2 | 19 | CASSWTGLAGGRSSYEQYF
TRBJ2-2 | TRBV18 | 16 | CASSAYPGGTTGELFF
TRBJ2-1 | TRBV7-2 | 11 | CASTREIEQFF
TRBJ2-7 | TRBV20-1 | 14 | CSARPGQGAGEQYF
TRBJ2-1 | TRBV29-1 | 13 | CSVGGRTYNEQFF
TRBJ2-3 | TRBV7-2 | 13 | CASSLYDTDTQYF
TRBJ2-3 | TRBV9 | 12 | CASSAWGGTQYF
TRBJ1-5 | TRBV12-3/TRBV12-4 | 16 | CASSSRQGALSQPQHF
TRBJ2-3 | TRBV9 | 16 | CASSVRSGRGTDTQYF
TRBJ1-1 | TRBV2 | 12 | CASSVRAGEAFF
TRBJ1-3 | TRBV6-2/TRBV6-3 | 13 | CASGRGTGNTIYF
TRBJ2-2 | TRBV5-4 | 15 | CASSLGQGLTGELFF
TRBJ2-2 | TRBV6-1 | 15 | CASGQGPARTGELFF
TRBJ1-2 | TRBV5-1 | 13 | CASSFSQGSGYTF
TRBJ1-5 | TRBV12-3/TRBV12-4 | 14 | CASSGQFSNQPQHF
TRBJ2-1 | TRBV27 | 13 | CASSLRHRGRWFF
TRBJ2-3 | TRBV5-1 | 14 | CASSLNGRTDTQYF
TRBJ1-4 | TRBV14 | 13 | CASSRTGQEKLFF
TRBJ2-7 | TRBV4-3 | 15 | CASSQGLAGVYEQYF
TRBJ2-1 | TRBV20-1 | 14 | CSAVAGGPVDEQFF
TRBJ2-1 | TRBV24-1 | 16 | CATSDNLADGINEQFF
TRBJ1-1 | TRBV20-1 | 13 | CSAAGALNTEAFF
TRBJ2-1 | TRBV7-3 | 15 | CASSLFTGQDSEQFF
TRBJ2-7 | TRBV6-5 | 11 | CASSRGSKWYF
TRBJ1-6 | TRBV5-6 | 11 | CASSFRGPLHF
TRBJ2-4 | TRBV5-8 | 16 | CASSLAPTPAKNIQYF
TRBJ2-1 | TRBV11-2 | 17 | CASSLDITSGRGGEQFF
TRBJ1-1 | TRBV9 | 15 | CASSVAPQAGTEAFF
TRBJ2-5 | TRBV20-1 | 14 | CSARGSGRVETQYF
TRBJ2-5 | TRBV20-1 | 14 | CSAPKADGQETQYF
TRBJ2-3 | TRBV5-1 | 13 | CASSVLAGGTQYF
TRBJ2-5 | TRBV20-1 | 18 | CSAITPPLATNHQETQYF
TRBJ2-1 | TRBV18 | 12 | CASSPRGVPRFF
TRBJ2-2 | TRBV20-1 | 16 | CSARVGGMANTGELFF
TRBJ2-5 | TRBV7-2 | 13 | CASSSMVQETQYF
TRBJ2-2 | TRBV12-3/TRBV12-4 | 11 | CASSATGELFF
TRBJ1-1 | TRBV7-2 | 15 | CASSLSGVRNTEAFF
TRBJ1-5 | TRBV19 | 13 | CASTRQPNQPQHF
TRBJ2-1 | TRBV10-1 | 17 | CASSEGPGTRNVHEQFF
TRBJ2-5 | TRBV4-1 | 13 | CASSLTEGETQYF
TRBJ2-3 | TRBV27 | 17 | CASSLFVAGGPGDTQYF